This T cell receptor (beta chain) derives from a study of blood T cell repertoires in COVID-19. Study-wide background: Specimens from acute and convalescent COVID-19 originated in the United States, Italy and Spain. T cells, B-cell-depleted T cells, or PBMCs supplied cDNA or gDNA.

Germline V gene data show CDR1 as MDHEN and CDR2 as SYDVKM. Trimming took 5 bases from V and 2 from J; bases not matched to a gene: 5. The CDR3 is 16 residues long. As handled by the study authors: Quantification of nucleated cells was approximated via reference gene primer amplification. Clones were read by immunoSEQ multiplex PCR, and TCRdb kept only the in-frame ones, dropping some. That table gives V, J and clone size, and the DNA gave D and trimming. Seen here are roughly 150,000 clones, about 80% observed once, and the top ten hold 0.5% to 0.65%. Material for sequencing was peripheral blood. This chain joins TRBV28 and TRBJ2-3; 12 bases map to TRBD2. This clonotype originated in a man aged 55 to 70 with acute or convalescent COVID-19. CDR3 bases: TGTGCCAGCAGTGAAACTAGCGGGAGGCCCACAGATACGCAGTATTTT. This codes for CASSETSGRPTDTQYF.